These T cell receptor beta chains were read from a single sample in a study of T cell responses to AZD1222 COVID-19 vaccine. Clones were read by immunoSEQ multiplex PCR, and TCRdb kept only the in-frame ones, dropping some. The table lists around 160,000 clones, roughly nine tenths of them singletons. The material sequenced was peripheral blood, taken on day 0 of AZD1222 vaccination. The source is an adult in good health. Each CDR3 is given with its conserved first and last residue. The D gene is left open where the match is weak. Clone size is shown for a subset of rows, as once, few, many or a class of expanded clone.

TRBJ2-5,TRBV5-1,.,.,CASSFQSGTEETQYF,TGCGCCAGCAGCTTCCAAAGCGGAACCGAAGAGACCCAGTACTTC
TRBJ2-5,TRBV11-3,.,.,CASREDAVRETQYF,TGTGCCAGCAGAGAGGACGCGGTGCGAGAGACCCAGTACTTC
TRBJ2-7,TRBV7-2,.,.,CASSKTRTTYEQYF,TGTGCCAGCAGCAAAACTAGGACCACCTACGAGCAGTACTTC
TRBJ1-6,TRBV2,once,.,CASSANSPLHF,TGTGCCAGCAGCGCAAATTCACCCCTCCACTTT
TRBJ1-5,TRBV19,.,.,CASSYQRQNSNQPQHF,TGTGCCAGTAGTTACCAGAGACAGAATAGCAATCAGCCCCAGCATTTT
TRBJ1-4,TRBV7-9,.,.,CASSPGDTATNEKLFF,TGTGCCAGCAGCCCTGGGGACACCGCAACTAATGAAAAACTGTTTTTT
TRBJ2-1,TRBV18,few,TRBD2,CASSQELGLAEREQFF,TGTGCCAGCTCACAGGAATTAGGACTAGCGGAGAGAGAGCAGTTCTTC
TRBJ2-3,TRBV4-2,once,TRBD2,CASSQVASGSTDTQYF,TGTGCCAGCAGCCAAGTGGCTAGCGGTAGCACAGATACGCAGTATTTT
TRBJ2-5,TRBV6-2/TRBV6-3,few,TRBD2,CASSYSGRARIQYF,TGTGCCAGCAGTTACAGCGGGAGGGCTCGTATCCAGTACTTC
TRBJ1-3,TRBV9,.,.,CASSVDPALSGNTIYF,TGTGCCAGCAGCGTAGATCCAGCTCTTTCTGGAAACACCATATATTTT
TRBJ2-1,TRBV7-3,.,TRBD2,CASSPGPGRGDEQFF,TGTGCCAGCAGCCCGGGGCCGGGCCGGGGGGATGAGCAGTTCTTC
TRBJ2-1,TRBV4-2,.,TRBD2,CASSDNMAGGPVPYNEQFF,TGTGCCAGCAGCGATAATATGGCGGGAGGCCCAGTCCCCTACAATGAGCAGTTCTTC
TRBJ1-6,TRBV3-1/TRBV3-2,.,.,CASSQGAVLQRLHF,TGTGCCAGCAGCCAAGGGGCTGTTCTGCAGCGCCTCCACTTT